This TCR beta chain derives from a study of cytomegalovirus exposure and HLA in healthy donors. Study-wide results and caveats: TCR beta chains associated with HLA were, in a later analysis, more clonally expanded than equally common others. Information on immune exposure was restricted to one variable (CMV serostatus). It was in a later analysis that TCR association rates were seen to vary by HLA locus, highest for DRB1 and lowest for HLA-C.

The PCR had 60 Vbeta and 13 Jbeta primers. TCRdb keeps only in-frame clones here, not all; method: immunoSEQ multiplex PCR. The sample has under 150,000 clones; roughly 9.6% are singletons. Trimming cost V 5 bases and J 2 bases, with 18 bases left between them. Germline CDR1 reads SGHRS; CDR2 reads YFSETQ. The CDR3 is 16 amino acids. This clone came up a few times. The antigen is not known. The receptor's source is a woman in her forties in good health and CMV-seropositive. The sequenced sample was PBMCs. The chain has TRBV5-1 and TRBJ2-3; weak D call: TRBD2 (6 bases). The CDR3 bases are TGCGCCAGCAGACCAGGACTAACGAACTACACAGATACGCAGTATTTT. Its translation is CASRPGLTNYTDTQYF.